A single sample gave rise to the 5 T cell receptor beta chains below, sequenced in a study of T-cell memory formation after mild COVID-19. TCRdb independently ran MiXCR on the 5' RACE reads; one entry per CDR3 protein. In the table there are 500,000 to 600,000 distinct CDR3 sequences, 15% to 20% of which are singletons. The sample was PBMCs or a T cell subset sorted from them (not recorded which). The source is an adult woman who had mild COVID-19 (a few samples of this study predate the infection). Cell type and time point are not known.

The chain has TRBV2 and TRBJ1-1; weak D call: TRBD1 (6 bases). The CDR3 is 15 amino acids. Trimming stripped 1 base from V and 1 base from J, with 10 bases between. Germline values: CDR1 SNHLY, CDR2 FYNNEI. This CDR3 reads CASSEDQGSNTEAFF. In DNA form, the CDR3 reads TGTGCCAGCAGTGAAGACCAGGGGTCGAACACTGAAGCTTTCTTT.

The chain couples TRBV20-1 to TRBJ1-5; tentative D call: TRBD1 (6 bases). V lost 5 bases and J 7 bases, leaving 12 bases between the germline ends. Germline V lookup: CDR1 DFQATT, CDR2 SNEGSKA (reference sequence). The CDR3 covers 12 residues. The chain's CDR3 is CSAQQGRQPQHF. In DNA form, the CDR3 reads TGCAGTGCTCAACAGGGCCGCCAGCCCCAGCATTTT.

This CDR3 reads CASSRLLAGAEETQYF. For the CDR3, the DNA is TGCGCCAGCAGCCGTCTACTAGCGGGAGCAGAAGAGACCCAGTACTTC. This rearrangement joins TRBV4-3 to TRBJ2-5, with 11 bases lining up with TRBD2. The J segment lost 3 bases and the V segment lost 4 bases, leaving 7 bases of the junction unmatched. This CDR3 region has 16 residues. Germline assignment: CDR1 LGHNA and CDR2 YSLEER.

This clonotype has just a few counts. This chain links TRBV24-1 with TRBJ1-1; D is possibly TRBD1 (5 bases). Germline V lookup: CDR1 KGHDR, CDR2 SFDVKD. V was pared by 4 bases and J by 5 bases, with 13 bases between. This CDR3 is built from 14 residues. In DNA form, the CDR3 reads TGTGCCACCAGTGACGGGAGGGACGGGACTGAAGCTTTCTTT. Its protein is CATSDGRDGTEAFF.

The chain is built from TRBV13 and TRBJ2-5; the match to TRBD2 covers 7 bases. Trimming took 5 bases from V and 4 from J; bases not matched to a gene: 7. The germline V gene has CDR1 PRHDT and CDR2 FYEKMQ (reference sequence). There are 14 residues in the CDR3. The CDR3, as DNA: TGTGCCAGCAGCCGTCCGGGGGGAAGAGAGACCCAGTACTTC. It encodes CASSRPGGRETQYF.